The 30 T cell receptor beta chains below were found in one sample sequenced in a study of blood T cell repertoires in COVID-19. Clones were read by immunoSEQ multiplex PCR, and TCRdb kept only the in-frame ones, dropping some. Of some 150,000 clones in the sample, about 79% were seen once. The sample consisted of peripheral blood. These receptors were obtained from a woman in her forties or fifties with acute or convalescent COVID-19.

This clone was counted between two and nine times. This chain connects TRBV4-3 to TRBJ1-6, with a weak D call TRBD1 (6 bases). V lost 2 bases, J lost 7 bases, and 9 bases lay in between. Germline V gene lookup returns CDR1 LGHNA and CDR2 YSLEER. The CDR3 covers 14 residues. This CDR3 reads CASSQNRANSPLHF. In nucleotides, the CDR3 is TGCGCCAGCAGCCAAAACAGGGCGAATTCACCCCTCCACTTT.

The chain carries TRBV11-2 and TRBJ1-3; no clear D. V lost 5 bases, J lost 0 bases, and 11 bases lay in between. CDR3 length: 15 residues. The germline V gene encodes CDR1 SGHAT and CDR2 FQNNGV. CDR3 nucleotide sequence: TGTGCCAGCAGCCCAATGCGACACTCTGGAAACACCATATATTTT. This translates into CASSPMRHSGNTIYF. The variable domain in full, with the rest retrieved from reference TRBV11-2 and TRBJ1-3, is EAGVAQSPRYKIIEKRQSVAFWCNPISGHATLYWYQQILGQGPKLLIQFQNNGVVDDSQLPKDRFSAERLKGVDSTLKIQPAKLEDSAVYLCASSPMRHSGNTIYFGEGSWLTVV.

This rearrangement joins TRBV18 to TRBJ1-1; 9 bases map to TRBD1. V lost 4 bases and J lost 0; bases outside the gene matches: 3. Per the germline V gene, CDR1 is KGHSH and CDR2 is LQKENI. CDR3 length: 15 residues. The CDR3 protein is CASSLGTGMNTEAFF. The CDR3 coding sequence is TGTGCCAGCTCACTGGGGACAGGGATGAACACTGAAGCTTTCTTT.

The chain is built from TRBV4-2 and TRBJ1-2, with no clear D. This CDR3 region has 13 residues. Per the germline V gene, CDR1 is LGHNA and CDR2 is YNFKEQ. V lost 1 base and J 8 bases, leaving 11 bases between the germline ends. This CDR3 reads CASSQARQVGYTF. The CDR3 bases are TGTGCCAGCAGCCAAGCCCGGCAGGTAGGCTACACCTTC.

The chain joins TRBV4-1 to TRBJ2-7, with TRBD2 identical over 7 bases. The CDR3 has 14 residues. V shed 1 base and J 5 bases; nucleotides not matched to a gene: 5. Germline assignment: CDR1 MGHRA and CDR2 YSYEKL. Written as DNA, the CDR3 is TGCGCCAGCAGCCAAGTCGTTGGGGGGGACGAGCAGTACTTC. Residues: CASSQVVGGDEQYF.

This clone has only one observation. The rearrangement links TRBV18 to TRBJ1-3; D not resolved. This CDR3 has 15 amino acids. Trimming shortened V by 6 bases and J by 7 bases, and 19 bases separated the two germline ends. Looked up from germline, CDR1 is KGHSH and CDR2 is LQKENI. The CDR3 bases are TGTGCCAGCTCCCAGTCGGAGCTAGGTGGGAACACCATATATTTT. This translates into CASSQSELGGNTIYF.

As concerns this clone: Other DNA sequences of this sample code for an identical CDR3. The CDR3, as DNA: TGCAGCGTTAACAGGGGTCCGAACGAGCAGTACTTC. Translation gives CSVNRGPNEQYF. The rearrangement joins TRBV29-1 to TRBJ2-7, with 7 positions matching TRBD1. V was pared by 5 bases and J by 5 bases, with 6 bases of the junction left unmatched. Germline V gives CDR1 SQVTM, CDR2 ANQGSEA. The CDR3 has 12 residues.

The gene calls are TRBV5-5 and TRBJ2-2; 10 nucleotides agree with TRBD2. V was pared by 2 bases and J by 6 bases, with 4 bases of the junction left unmatched. CDR1 SGHKS and CDR2 YYEKEE come from the germline V gene (reference sequence). The CDR3 covers 15 residues. The CDR3: CASSFSGGQSGELFF. In DNA, the CDR3 is TGTGCCAGCAGCTTTAGCGGGGGGCAGTCCGGGGAGCTGTTTTTT.

In its sample, this clone was seen a few times. This chain connects TRBV3-1 (or the pseudogene TRBV3-2) to TRBJ1-4; D gene ambiguous. Trimming left V 0 bases short and J 5 bases short, with 13 bases between. CDR1 and CDR2 from the germline V gene are LGHDT and YNNKEL (reference sequence). This CDR3 region has 16 residues. The CDR3 DNA follows: TGTGCCAGCAGCCAAGATCGCCCAGGTACAAATGAAAAACTGTTTTTT. As protein: CASSQDRPGTNEKLFF.

The chain combines TRBV10-3 with TRBJ2-1; weak D call: TRBD1 (6 bases). The CDR3 covers 15 residues. Trimming left V 4 bases short and J 8 bases short, with 18 bases between. The germline CDR1 and CDR2 sequences are ENHRY and SYGVKD. This chain's CDR3 is CAISVVGADKDEQFF. The CDR3 bases are TGTGCCATCAGTGTGGTGGGGGCGGACAAGGATGAGCAGTTCTTC.

This chain links TRBV19 with TRBJ2-7; the match to TRBD1 covers 8 bases. The CDR3 consists of 15 residues. Trimming at V came to 5 bases and at J to 4 bases, leaving 10 bases not matched to a gene. In germline, CDR1 is LNHDA, CDR2 SQIVND (reference sequence). The CDR3 sequence: CASSLEDRGNYEQYF. CDR3 sequence (DNA): TGTGCCAGTAGTTTGGAAGACAGGGGAAATTACGAGCAGTACTTC.

The chain couples TRBV20-1 to TRBJ1-4; a weak D match, TRBD1 (5 bases). Trimming took off 8 bases at V and 8 bases at J, with 12 bases between the two ends. This CDR3 contains 11 residues. Germline V gene data show CDR1 as DFQATT and CDR2 as SNEGSKA (reference sequence). The CDR3 nucleotides read TGCAGTACCAGGGATGGAGAAAAACTGTTTTTT. Protein: CSTRDGEKLFF.

The gene calls are TRBV4-3 and TRBJ1-2; D is possibly TRBD1 (6 bases). This CDR3 region has 15 residues. Germline V gives CDR1 LGHNA, CDR2 YSLEER. Between the trimmed V and J ends, which lost 4 bases and 4 bases, there was a span of 16 bases. The CDR3 DNA reads TGCGCCAGCAGCCCGAATCGGGGGGCTGGCTATGGCTACACCTTC. Amino acid sequence: CASSPNRGAGYGYTF.

V is TRBV6-4 and J is TRBJ2-3; the match to TRBD2 covers 8 bases. Germline V gives CDR1 MRHNA, CDR2 SNTAGT. CDR3 length equals 15 residues. V shed 8 bases and J 1 base; nucleotides not matched to a gene: 8. CDR3 in amino acids: CASSESGGRTDTQYF. CDR3 DNA sequence: TGTGCCAGCTCGGAGTCGGGGGGGCGCACAGATACGCAGTATTTT.

This sequence joins TRBV4-3 and TRBJ1-2; TRBD1 agrees at 8 bases. After removal of 6 bases from V and 2 bases from J, the junction contained 11 bases not matched to a gene. The CDR3 contains 16 residues. CDR1 and CDR2 from the germline V gene are LGHNA and YSLEER. The CDR3: CASRPTNRGCNYGYTF. Written as DNA, the CDR3 is TGCGCCAGCAGACCCACTAACAGGGGGTGCAACTATGGCTACACCTTC.

The V gene is TRBV9, the J gene TRBJ2-2; possible D gene TRBD2, 5 bases. The CDR3 runs 14 residues. Deletions cut 7 bases from V and 0 bases from J, with 10 bases between. Germline V CDR1 and CDR2: SGDLS, YYNGEE. The CDR3 DNA sequence: TGTGCCAGCGAGGAGCGGTCGAACACCGGGGAGCTGTTTTTT. Translating gives CASEERSNTGELFF. The full variable domain, with the rest looked up from reference TRBV9 and TRBJ2-2, is DSGVTQTPKHLITATGQRVTLRCSPRSGDLSVYWYQQSLDQGLQFLIQYYNGEERAKGNILERFSAQQFPDLHSELNLSSLELGDSALYFCASEERSNTGELFFGEGSRLTVL.

The V and J genes are TRBV14 and TRBJ2-7; 13 bases align to TRBD2. J was trimmed by 6 bases and V by 3 bases; bases with no gene match: 5. Germline loops: CDR1 SGHDN, CDR2 FVKESK. The CDR3 contains 15 residues. CDR3 DNA sequence: TGTGCCAGCAGCCACGGACTAGCGGGAGTAGGCGAGCAGTACTTC. Protein: CASSHGLAGVGEQYF. Full variable domain (missing parts from reference TRBV14 and TRBJ2-7): EAGVTQFPSHSVIEKGQTVTLRCDPISGHDNLYWYRRVMGKEIKFLLHFVKESKQDESGMPNNRFLAERTGGTYSTLKVQPAELEDSGVYFCASSHGLAGVGEQYFGPGTRLTVT.

The V gene is TRBV3-1 (or the pseudogene TRBV3-2), the J gene TRBJ2-7; 7 bases match TRBD2. The CDR3 covers 16 residues. With V trimmed by 4 bases and J by 3 bases, 12 bases remained unmatched. The germline V gene has CDR1 LGHDT and CDR2 YNNKEL (reference sequence). This chain's CDR3 is CASSPWGGSRVYEQYF. In nucleotides, the CDR3 is TGTGCCAGCAGCCCCTGGGGCGGGAGCCGGGTCTACGAGCAGTACTTC.

This clone was observed a handful of times. This chain joins TRBV19 and TRBJ2-7; perhaps TRBD1 as D (6 bases). With 4 bases removed from V and 3 bases from J, the gap between germline ends came to 10 bases. The germline V gene has CDR1 LNHDA and CDR2 SQIVND (reference sequence). The CDR3 loop spans 13 amino acids. The CDR3 here is CASSTVRGYEQYF. The CDR3 nucleotides are TGTGCCAGTAGTACGGTCAGGGGCTACGAGCAGTACTTC.

The chain recombines TRBV24-1 with TRBJ1-4; D is undetermined. The CDR3 is made up of 15 amino acids. With 4 bases removed from V and 7 bases from J, the gap between germline ends came to 15 bases. CDR1 is KGHDR and CDR2 is SFDVKD in the germline V gene. The CDR3, as DNA: TGTGCCACCAGTGACCAGACCGGAGCGAGTGAAAAACTGTTTTTT. Amino acid sequence: CATSDQTGASEKLFF.

The chain employs TRBV28 and TRBJ1-1; 9 bases are shared with TRBD1. The J segment lost 7 bases and the V segment lost 6 bases, leaving 15 bases of the junction unmatched. CDR1 and CDR2 from the germline V gene are MDHEN and SYDVKM. The CDR3 covers 16 residues. The CDR3 is CASRPGTGWDSGEAFF. The CDR3 DNA sequence: TGTGCCAGCAGGCCCGGGACAGGGTGGGATTCTGGTGAAGCTTTCTTT.

This clone was seen a few times. V is TRBV7-9 and J is TRBJ2-7; D is possibly TRBD2 (5 bases). The V and J ends lost 3 bases and 4 bases respectively, with 10 bases between them. This CDR3 region has 13 residues. The germline V gene encodes CDR1 SEHNR and CDR2 FQNEAQ (reference sequence). The CDR3 sequence: CASSLTGRYEQYF. The CDR3 coding sequence is TGTGCCAGCAGCTTGACGGGGAGATACGAGCAGTACTTC.

This rearrangement joins TRBV5-5 to TRBJ1-5, with D possibly matching TRBD1 (6 bases). Trimming removed 2 bases at V and 2 bases at J, with 8 bases between. The CDR3 totals 14 residues. CDR1 and CDR2 from the germline V gene are SGHKS and YYEKEE (reference sequence). CDR3 residues: CASSFNRGNQPQHF. CDR3 DNA: TGTGCCAGCAGCTTCAACAGGGGCAATCAGCCCCAGCATTTT. The complete variable domain, with remaining parts taken from reference TRBV5-5 and TRBJ1-5, reads DAGVTQSPTHLIKTRGQQVTLRCSPISGHKSVSWYQQVLGQGPQFIFQYYEKEERGRGNFPDRFSARQFPNYSSELNVNALLLGDSALYLCASSFNRGNQPQHFGDGTRLSIL.

CDR3 bases: TGTGCTAGTGGTTTGGTCCTTAGCGGTTACAATGAGCAGTTCTTC. It translates to CASGLVLSGYNEQFF. This chain uses TRBV12-5 with TRBJ2-1; TRBD2 might be the D (6 bases). The CDR3 has 15 residues. Per the germline V gene, CDR1 is LGHNT and CDR2 is FRNRAP. V lost 0 bases, J lost 4 bases, and 10 bases lay in between.

The rearrangement links TRBV29-1 to TRBJ1-5, with D hard to call. V was trimmed by 6 bases and J by 3 bases, leaving 12 bases between them. The germline V gene encodes CDR1 SQVTM and CDR2 ANQGSEA. The CDR3 consists of 13 residues. CDR3 residues: CSVSPGNNQPQHF. The DNA of the CDR3 is TGCAGCGTCTCGCCGGGAAACAATCAGCCCCAGCATTTT.

This rearrangement joins TRBV19 to TRBJ2-6; a possible D gene is TRBD2 (5 bases). The CDR3 has 18 amino acids. V shed 1 base and J shed 0 bases, with 13 bases lying between them. Germline-derived CDR1 and CDR2 are LNHDA and SQIVND (reference sequence). The CDR3 sequence is CASSIVNVRGSGANVLTF. CDR3 DNA sequence: TGTGCCAGTAGTATAGTCAATGTACGGGGCTCTGGGGCCAACGTCCTGACTTTC.

This sequence joins TRBV19 and TRBJ1-2, with 9 bases matching TRBD1. With V trimmed by 3 bases and J by 8 bases, 10 bases remained unmatched. The V gene's germline CDR1 is LNHDA and CDR2 SQIVND (reference sequence). CDR3 length: 15 residues. DNA for the CDR3: TGTGCCAGTAGTATGGTGTTCACAGGGGGCGGCGGCTACACCTTC. Residues: CASSMVFTGGGGYTF.

This clone was seen just once. This chain uses TRBV7-9 with TRBJ2-1, with TRBD2 identical over 10 bases. The germline gives CDR1 SEHNR, CDR2 FQNEAQ (reference sequence). V gave up 3 bases and J gave up 4 bases; unmatched junction bases: 6. The CDR3 runs to 16 residues. The CDR3 DNA follows: TGTGCCAGCAGCTTCCCGACTAGCGGGCTGTACAATGAGCAGTTCTTC. Protein product: CASSFPTSGLYNEQFF.

The chain has TRBV9 and TRBJ2-1; 9 bases line up with TRBD2. Germline CDR1 reads SGDLS; CDR2 reads YYNGEE. The CDR3 loop spans 16 amino acids. The V segment lost 3 bases and the J segment 2 bases; nucleotides outside the gene matches: 6. The CDR3, as DNA: TGTGCCAGCAGCGCCCAGACTAGCGGTCCCTACAATGAGCAGTTCTTC. It is translated as CASSAQTSGPYNEQFF.

This chain connects TRBV7-2 to TRBJ2-1, with TRBD1 matching 8 bases. CDR1 is SGHTA, CDR2 FQGNSA, per germline. V was pared by 3 bases and J by 5 bases, with 3 bases of the junction left unmatched. The CDR3 consists of 14 residues. DNA for the CDR3: TGTGCCAGCAGCTTTGGACAGGGAAACAATGAGCAGTTCTTC. Its translation: CASSFGQGNNEQFF.